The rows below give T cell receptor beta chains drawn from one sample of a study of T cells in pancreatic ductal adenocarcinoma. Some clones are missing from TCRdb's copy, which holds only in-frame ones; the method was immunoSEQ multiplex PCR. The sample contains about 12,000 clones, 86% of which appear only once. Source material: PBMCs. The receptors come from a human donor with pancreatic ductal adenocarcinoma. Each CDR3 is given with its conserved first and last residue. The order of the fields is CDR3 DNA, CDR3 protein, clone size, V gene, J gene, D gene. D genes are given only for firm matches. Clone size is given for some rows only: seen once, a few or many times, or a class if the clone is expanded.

cdr3_nt: TGTGCCAGCAGCCGGGGATACCAAGAGACCCAGTACTTC; cdr3_aa: CASSRGYQETQYF; clone_size: -; v_call: TRBV6-6; j_call: TRBJ2-5; d_call: -
cdr3_nt: TGTGCCAGCAGTTATAGGGGGGGCTGGGAGACCCAGTACTTC; cdr3_aa: CASSYRGGWETQYF; clone_size: once; v_call: TRBV6-5; j_call: TRBJ2-5; d_call: -
cdr3_nt: TGTGCCAGCACAGGACGGGGCTATGGCTACACCTTC; cdr3_aa: CASTGRGYGYTF; clone_size: -; v_call: TRBV7-2; j_call: TRBJ1-2; d_call: -
cdr3_nt: TGTGCCAGCAGTTACACGGGCTTCGGCAATCAGCCCCAGCATTTT; cdr3_aa: CASSYTGFGNQPQHF; clone_size: -; v_call: TRBV6-6; j_call: TRBJ1-5; d_call: -
cdr3_nt: TGTGCCAGCAGTGACAAGGGGCAAGGTTTTGAAAAACTGTTTTTT; cdr3_aa: CASSDKGQGFEKLFF; clone_size: -; v_call: TRBV6-1; j_call: TRBJ1-4; d_call: -
cdr3_nt: TGTGCCACCCGGACAGGGGCATCGGAGACCCAGTACTTC; cdr3_aa: CATRTGASETQYF; clone_size: -; v_call: TRBV19; j_call: TRBJ2-5; d_call: TRBD1
cdr3_nt: TGTGCCAGAAGCTTCGAACCCTTGGACACAACCTCCTACGAGCAGTACTTC; cdr3_aa: CARSFEPLDTTSYEQYF; clone_size: few; v_call: TRBV5-3; j_call: TRBJ2-7; d_call: -
cdr3_nt: TGCGCCAGCAGCTTGAATTTGGGCGGGGGCTACACCTTC; cdr3_aa: CASSLNLGGGYTF; clone_size: -; v_call: TRBV5-1; j_call: TRBJ1-2; d_call: -
cdr3_nt: TGTGCCAGCAGCTTCCCGGGACAGCAAGAGACCCAGTACTTC; cdr3_aa: CASSFPGQQETQYF; clone_size: once; v_call: TRBV5-4; j_call: TRBJ2-5; d_call: TRBD1
cdr3_nt: TGTGCCAGCAGCGTTCACCAAGATACGCAGTATTTT; cdr3_aa: CASSVHQDTQYF; clone_size: once; v_call: TRBV7-9; j_call: TRBJ2-3; d_call: -
cdr3_nt: TGTGCCAGCTCGCAGGACAAAGGACAGGGATTGACTAATGAAAAACTGTTTTTT; cdr3_aa: CASSQDKGQGLTNEKLFF; clone_size: -; v_call: TRBV18; j_call: TRBJ1-4; d_call: TRBD1
cdr3_nt: TGTGCCAGCAGCTTTGAGGATACGCAGTATTTT; cdr3_aa: CASSFEDTQYF; clone_size: -; v_call: TRBV7-6; j_call: TRBJ2-3; d_call: -
cdr3_nt: TGTGCCAGCAGTTTAGGAGCAGGGACAACGGCTGAAGCTTTCTTT; cdr3_aa: CASSLGAGTTAEAFF; clone_size: -; v_call: TRBV28; j_call: TRBJ1-1; d_call: -
cdr3_nt: TGTGCCAGCAGTCCGGGGACAGCTCCCTATGGCTACACCTTC; cdr3_aa: CASSPGTAPYGYTF; clone_size: -; v_call: TRBV28; j_call: TRBJ1-2; d_call: TRBD1
cdr3_nt: TGTGCCAGCAGGCCTTTGAGGGGCCACTATGGCTACACCTTC; cdr3_aa: CASRPLRGHYGYTF; clone_size: once; v_call: TRBV28; j_call: TRBJ1-2; d_call: -
cdr3_nt: TGTGCCAGCAGTGACGACCGGGACACCGAAAAACTGTTTTTT; cdr3_aa: CASSDDRDTEKLFF; clone_size: -; v_call: TRBV25-1; j_call: TRBJ1-4; d_call: -
cdr3_nt: TGCGCCAGCAGCCCAGTGGTTTCCTACGAGCAGTACTTC; cdr3_aa: CASSPVVSYEQYF; clone_size: once; v_call: TRBV5-1; j_call: TRBJ2-7; d_call: -
cdr3_nt: TGTGCCAGCAGCAATCCCCGGGACAGTGAAGAGACCCAGTACTTC; cdr3_aa: CASSNPRDSEETQYF; clone_size: -; v_call: TRBV21-1; j_call: TRBJ2-5; d_call: -
cdr3_nt: TGTGCCAGTAACCGGGACAGGTCCACAGATACGCAGTATTTT; cdr3_aa: CASNRDRSTDTQYF; clone_size: -; v_call: TRBV2; j_call: TRBJ2-3; d_call: TRBD1
cdr3_nt: TGTGCCAGCAGCCCCTCGGCCACGCAAGAGACCCAGTACTTC; cdr3_aa: CASSPSATQETQYF; clone_size: few; v_call: TRBV7-7; j_call: TRBJ2-5; d_call: -